These 14 T cell receptor beta chains came from one sample sequenced in a study of cytomegalovirus exposure and HLA in healthy donors. The PCR was carried out with 60 Vbeta primers and 13 Jbeta primers. The method was immunoSEQ multiplex PCR; TCRdb's version includes in-frame clones alone and lacks a portion of them. Across 150,000 or so clones, the top ten clones capture roughly 1.6% of the sample. The sample taken for sequencing was PBMCs. The origin of the receptors is a woman aged 50 to 60 in good health and CMV-seronegative.

This chain uses TRBV5-1 with TRBJ2-5; D may be TRBD1 (6 bases). CDR1 is SGHRS, CDR2 YFSETQ, per germline. V dropped 2 bases and J dropped 1 base, with 12 bases sitting between them. The CDR3 runs 15 residues. CDR3 coding DNA: TGCGCCAGCAGCTTCGACAGGACTGGCCAAGAGACCCAGTACTTC. It is translated as CASSFDRTGQETQYF.

J is TRBJ2-5 and V is TRBV10-3; D is possibly TRBD2 (5 bases). The CDR3 is 15 residues long. V dropped 0 bases and J dropped 0 bases, with 8 bases sitting between them. Germline assignment: CDR1 ENHRY and CDR2 SYGVKD. The CDR3 DNA reads TGTGCCATCAGTGAGTCCGGCGGGTACCAAGAGACCCAGTACTTC. Amino acid sequence: CAISESGGYQETQYF.

The gene calls are TRBV4-2 and TRBJ2-7; TRBD1 aligns across 7 bases. The V gene end was trimmed by 0 bases and the J gene end by 0 bases; junction bases not matched to a gene: 8. The CDR3 loop spans 17 amino acids. The germline gives CDR1 LGHNA, CDR2 YNFKEQ. The CDR3 DNA sequence: TGTGCCAGCAGCCAAGATTACCCTCGGGACAGCTCCTACGAGCAGTACTTC. As protein: CASSQDYPRDSSYEQYF.

This chain joins TRBV6-5 and TRBJ1-4; D is perhaps TRBD1 (6 bases). V dropped 2 bases and J dropped 7 bases, with 11 bases sitting between them. This CDR3 comprises 14 residues. CDR1 and CDR2 from the germline V gene are MNHEY and SVGAGI. CDR3 nucleotides: TGTGCCAGCAGTTACGAGAGGGGGGGTGAAAAACTGTTTTTT. Translating gives CASSYERGGEKLFF.

The rearrangement links TRBV9 to TRBJ2-7, with 10 bases aligning to TRBD2. Germline V CDR1 and CDR2: SGDLS, YYNGEE. Trimming at V came to 3 bases and at J to 1 base, leaving 4 bases not matched to a gene. CDR3 size: 15 residues. DNA for the CDR3: TGTGCCAGCAGCGGCCCGACTAGCGGGTCCTACGAGCAGTACTTC. Protein sequence: CASSGPTSGSYEQYF.

The chain has TRBV28 and TRBJ2-7; D is unresolved. V was cut by 1 base and J by 6 bases, with 4 bases left in between. This CDR3 is 11 amino acids long. Germline V gene sequence: CDR1 MDHEN, CDR2 SYDVKM. The CDR3 DNA sequence: TGTGCCAGCAGTTTATCTCGCGAGCAGTACTTC. This encodes CASSLSREQYF.

The rearrangement uses TRBV20-1 and TRBJ2-5; D is unclear. CDR1 DFQATT and CDR2 SNEGSKA come from the germline V gene (reference sequence). This CDR3 has 11 amino acids. V lost 5 bases and J 4 bases, leaving 8 bases between the germline ends. CDR3 sequence: CSALPRETQYF. DNA for the CDR3: TGCAGTGCTCTTCCCAGAGAGACCCAGTACTTC.

The V gene is TRBV7-2, the J gene TRBJ1-2; 9 positions agree with TRBD1. The germline V gene has CDR1 SGHTA and CDR2 FQGNSA. With 1 base clipped from V and 8 bases from J, the junction kept 5 bases outside the gene matches. This CDR3 contains 14 residues. CDR3 coding DNA: TGTGCCAGCAGCTTAGGGGGACAGGGACGAGGCTACACCTTC. Encoded protein: CASSLGGQGRGYTF.

The chain uses TRBV7-8 and TRBJ2-7; no definite D call. Germline CDR1 and CDR2: SGHVS and FQNEAQ. The CDR3 contains 15 residues. V was shortened by 1 base and J by 4 bases, with 14 bases between the two germline ends. The CDR3 loop reads CASSLVAGQDYEQYF. The CDR3 DNA is TGTGCCAGCAGCTTAGTTGCAGGCCAGGATTACGAGCAGTACTTC.

This chain links TRBV19 with TRBJ2-3; 8 bases map to TRBD2. With 1 base clipped from V and 6 bases from J, the junction kept 9 bases outside the gene matches. There are 16 residues in the CDR3. Looked up from germline, CDR1 is LNHDA and CDR2 is SQIVND (reference sequence). CDR3 in DNA: TGTGCCAGTAGTATAGGTGGGGCGGGAGGTCGTGATACGCAGTATTTT. Its protein is CASSIGGAGGRDTQYF.

The genes are TRBV4-3 and TRBJ1-2; D call uncertain. The CDR3 consists of 14 residues. Germline lookup yields CDR1 LGHNA and CDR2 YSLEER. Trimming removed 8 bases from V and 2 bases from J, with 15 bases in between. The CDR3 loop reads CASGDPTGNYGYTF. The CDR3 DNA is TGCGCCAGCGGGGATCCAACGGGGAACTATGGCTACACCTTC.

This chain links TRBV6-5 with TRBJ2-5; D may be TRBD2 (6 bases). Trimming pared 7 bases from V and 5 bases from J, leaving 17 bases between. Germline V gene sequence: CDR1 MNHEY, CDR2 SVGAGI. The CDR3 contains 14 residues. CDR3 bases: TGTGCCAGCACTCCGGGCGGGGCCCGCGAGACCCAGTACTTC. This gives the protein CASTPGGARETQYF.

The V call is TRBV7-3, the J call TRBJ1-1, with D uncertain. V was trimmed by 5 bases and J by 1 base, leaving 8 bases between them. The germline gives CDR1 SGHTA, CDR2 FQGTGA. CDR3 length equals 13 residues. In DNA form, the CDR3 reads TGTGCCAGCAGCCGGGTTGCGAACACTGAAGCTTTCTTT. Amino acids: CASSRVANTEAFF. Supplemented by reference TRBV7-3 and TRBJ1-1, the full variable domain reads GAGVSQTPSNKVTEKGKYVELRCDPISGHTALYWYRQSLGQGPEFLIYFQGTGAADDSGLPNDRFFAVRPEGSVSTLKIQRTERGDSAVYLCASSRVANTEAFFGQGTRLTVV.

The chain couples TRBV11-2 to TRBJ2-7; D remains unclear. V dropped 0 bases and J dropped 0 bases, with 9 bases sitting between them. Germline CDR1 reads SGHAT; CDR2 reads FQNNGV. This CDR3 has 15 amino acids. The CDR3 nucleotides are TGTGCCAGCAGCTTAGAACAGCCGTACTCCTACGAGCAGTACTTC. Residues: CASSLEQPYSYEQYF.